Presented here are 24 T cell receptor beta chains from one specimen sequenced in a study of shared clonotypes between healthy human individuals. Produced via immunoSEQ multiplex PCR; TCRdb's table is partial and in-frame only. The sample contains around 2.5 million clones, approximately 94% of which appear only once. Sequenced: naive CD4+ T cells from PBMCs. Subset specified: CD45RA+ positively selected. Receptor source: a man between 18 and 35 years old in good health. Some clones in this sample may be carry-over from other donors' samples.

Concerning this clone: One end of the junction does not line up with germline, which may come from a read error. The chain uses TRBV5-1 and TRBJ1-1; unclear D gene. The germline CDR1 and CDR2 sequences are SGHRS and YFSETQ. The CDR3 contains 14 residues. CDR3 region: CASSLAGKNTGAFF. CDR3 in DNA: TGCGCCAGCAGCTTGGCCGGGAAGAACACTGGAGCTTTCTTT. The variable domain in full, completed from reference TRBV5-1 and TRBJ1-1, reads KAGVTQTPRYLIKTRGQQVTLSCSPISGHRSVSWYQQTPGQGLQFLFEYFSETQRNKGNFPGRFSGRQFSNSRSEMNVSTLELGDSALYLCASSLAGKNTGAFFGQGTRLTVV.

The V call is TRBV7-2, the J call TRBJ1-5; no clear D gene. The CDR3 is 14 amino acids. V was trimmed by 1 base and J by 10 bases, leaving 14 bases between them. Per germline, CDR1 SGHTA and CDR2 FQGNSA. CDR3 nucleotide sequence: TGTGCCAGCAGCTTAGGAGCTCGTGGGCTCCCCCAGCATTTT. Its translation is CASSLGARGLPQHF.

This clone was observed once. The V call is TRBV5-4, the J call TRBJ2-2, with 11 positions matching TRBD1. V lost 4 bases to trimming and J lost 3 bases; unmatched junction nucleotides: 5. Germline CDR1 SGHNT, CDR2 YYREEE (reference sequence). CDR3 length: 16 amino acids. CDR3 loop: CASSVGGQGDTGELFF. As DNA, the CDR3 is TGTGCCAGCAGCGTGGGGGGACAGGGGGACACCGGGGAGCTGTTTTTT.

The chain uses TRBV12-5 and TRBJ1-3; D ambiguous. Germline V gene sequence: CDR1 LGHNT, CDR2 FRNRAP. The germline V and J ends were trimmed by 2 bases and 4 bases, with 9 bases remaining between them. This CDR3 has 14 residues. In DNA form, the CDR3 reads TGTGCTAGTGGTTTGTCAGGATCAGGAAACACCATATATTTT. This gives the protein CASGLSGSGNTIYF. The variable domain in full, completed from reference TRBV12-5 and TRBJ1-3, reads DARVTQTPRHKVTEMGQEVTMRCQPILGHNTVFWYRQTMMQGLELLAYFRNRAPLDDSGMPKDRFSAEMPDATLATLKIQPSEPRDSAVYFCASGLSGSGNTIYFGEGSWLTVV.

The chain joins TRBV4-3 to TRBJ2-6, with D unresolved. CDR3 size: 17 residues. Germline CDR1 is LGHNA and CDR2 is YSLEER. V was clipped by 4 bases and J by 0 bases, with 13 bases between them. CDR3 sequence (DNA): TGCGCCAGCAGCCCGCAGGACGGAGACTCTGGGGCCAACGTCCTGACTTTC. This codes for CASSPQDGDSGANVLTF.

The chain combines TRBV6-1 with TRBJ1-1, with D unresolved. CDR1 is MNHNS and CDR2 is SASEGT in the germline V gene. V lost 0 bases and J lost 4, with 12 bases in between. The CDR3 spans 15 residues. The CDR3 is CASSEAGPYGTEAFF. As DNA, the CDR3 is TGTGCCAGCAGTGAAGCCGGGCCCTATGGCACTGAAGCTTTCTTT.

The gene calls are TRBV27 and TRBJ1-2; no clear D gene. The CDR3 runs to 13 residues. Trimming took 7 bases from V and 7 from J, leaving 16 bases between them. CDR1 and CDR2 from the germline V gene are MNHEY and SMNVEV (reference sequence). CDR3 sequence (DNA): TGTGCCAGCATTAACCGGGATTCTGGTGGCTACACCTTC. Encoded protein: CASINRDSGGYTF.

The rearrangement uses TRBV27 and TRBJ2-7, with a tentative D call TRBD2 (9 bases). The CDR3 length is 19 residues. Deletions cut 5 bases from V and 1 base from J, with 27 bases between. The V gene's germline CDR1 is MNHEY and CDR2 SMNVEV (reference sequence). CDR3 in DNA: TGTGCCAGCAGTCCACGACAGGGGTGGTCTAGCGGGGTTTCCTACGAGCAGTACTTC. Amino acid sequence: CASSPRQGWSSGVSYEQYF.

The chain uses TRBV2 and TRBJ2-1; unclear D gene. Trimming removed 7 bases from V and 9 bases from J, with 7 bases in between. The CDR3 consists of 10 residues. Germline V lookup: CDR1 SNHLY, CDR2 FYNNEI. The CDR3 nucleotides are TGTGCCAGCATAATGGGTGAGCAGTTCTTC. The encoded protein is CASIMGEQFF.

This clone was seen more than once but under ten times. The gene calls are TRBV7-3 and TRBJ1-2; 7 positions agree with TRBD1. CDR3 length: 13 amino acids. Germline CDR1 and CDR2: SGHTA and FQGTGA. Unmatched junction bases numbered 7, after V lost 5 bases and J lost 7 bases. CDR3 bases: TGTGCCAGCAGCGGGACAGACTTTAGTGGCTACACCTTC. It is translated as CASSGTDFSGYTF.

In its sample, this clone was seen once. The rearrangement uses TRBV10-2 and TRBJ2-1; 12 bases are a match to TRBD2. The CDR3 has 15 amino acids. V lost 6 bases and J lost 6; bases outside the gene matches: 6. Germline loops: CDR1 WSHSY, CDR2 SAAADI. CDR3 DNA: TGCGCCAGCAGGCGGACTAGCGGGACGGGCAATGAGCAGTTCTTC. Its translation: CASRRTSGTGNEQFF.

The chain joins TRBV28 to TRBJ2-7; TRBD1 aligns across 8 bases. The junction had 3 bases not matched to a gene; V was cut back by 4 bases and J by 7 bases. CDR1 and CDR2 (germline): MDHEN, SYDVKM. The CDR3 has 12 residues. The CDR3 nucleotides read TGTGCCAGCAGTTCACAGGGGGTGGAGCAGTACTTC. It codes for CASSSQGVEQYF.

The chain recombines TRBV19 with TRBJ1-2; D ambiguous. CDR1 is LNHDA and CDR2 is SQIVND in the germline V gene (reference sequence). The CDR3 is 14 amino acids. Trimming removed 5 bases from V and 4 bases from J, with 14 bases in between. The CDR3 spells CASSSFRRLYGYTF. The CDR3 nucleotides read TGTGCCAGTAGTTCATTCCGGAGGCTCTATGGCTACACCTTC.

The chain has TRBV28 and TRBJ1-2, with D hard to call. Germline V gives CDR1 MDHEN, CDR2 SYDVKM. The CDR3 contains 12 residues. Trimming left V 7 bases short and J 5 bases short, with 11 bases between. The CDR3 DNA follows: TGTGCCAGCACCCGATCTATTTATGGCTACACCTTC. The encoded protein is CASTRSIYGYTF.

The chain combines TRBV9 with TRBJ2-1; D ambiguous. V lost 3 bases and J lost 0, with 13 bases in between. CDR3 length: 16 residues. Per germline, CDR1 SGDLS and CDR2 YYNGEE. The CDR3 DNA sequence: TGTGCCAGCAGCGCCGAGGCCCGGAGCTCCTACAATGAGCAGTTCTTC. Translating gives CASSAEARSSYNEQFF.

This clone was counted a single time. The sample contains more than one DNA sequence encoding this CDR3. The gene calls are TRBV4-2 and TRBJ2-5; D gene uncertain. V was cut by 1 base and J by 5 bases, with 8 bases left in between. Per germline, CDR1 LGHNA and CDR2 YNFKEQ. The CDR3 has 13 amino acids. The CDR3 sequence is CASSQASRETQYF. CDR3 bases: TGTGCCAGCAGCCAAGCTTCGCGGGAGACCCAGTACTTC.

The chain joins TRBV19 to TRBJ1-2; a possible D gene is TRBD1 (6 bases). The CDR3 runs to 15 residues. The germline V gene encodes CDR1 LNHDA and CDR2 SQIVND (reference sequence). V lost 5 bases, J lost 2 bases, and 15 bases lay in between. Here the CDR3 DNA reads TGTGCCAGTAGTCCCAGGACAGAAATGAACTATGGCTACACCTTC. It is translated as CASSPRTEMNYGYTF. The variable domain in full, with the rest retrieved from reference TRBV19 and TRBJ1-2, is DGGITQSPKYLFRKEGQNVTLSCEQNLNHDAMYWYRQDPGQGLRLIYYSQIVNDFQKGDIAEGYSVSREKKESFPLTVTSAQKNPTAFYLCASSPRTEMNYGYTFGSGTRLTVV.

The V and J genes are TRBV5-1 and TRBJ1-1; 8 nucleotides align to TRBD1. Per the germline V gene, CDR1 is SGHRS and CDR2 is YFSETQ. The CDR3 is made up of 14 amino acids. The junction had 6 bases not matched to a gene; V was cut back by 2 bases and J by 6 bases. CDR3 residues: CASSFTGGAPEAFF. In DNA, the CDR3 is TGCGCCAGCAGCTTCACAGGGGGGGCGCCTGAAGCTTTCTTT.

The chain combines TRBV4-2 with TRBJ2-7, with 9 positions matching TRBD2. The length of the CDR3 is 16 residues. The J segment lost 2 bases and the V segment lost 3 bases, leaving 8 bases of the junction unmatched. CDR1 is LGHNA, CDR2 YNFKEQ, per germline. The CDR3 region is CASSHQTAGGPYEQYF. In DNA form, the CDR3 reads TGTGCCAGCAGCCATCAGACCGCGGGAGGGCCCTACGAGCAGTACTTC.

The CDR3 sequence: CASSTTTGTMVYEQYF. CDR3 sequence (DNA): TGTGCCAGCAGCACCACTACAGGGACTATGGTGTACGAGCAGTACTTC. The rearrangement uses TRBV9 and TRBJ2-7, with D tentatively TRBD2 (7 bases). Germline lookup yields CDR1 SGDLS and CDR2 YYNGEE. V was clipped by 4 bases and J by 4 bases, with 21 bases between them. The CDR3 runs to 16 residues.

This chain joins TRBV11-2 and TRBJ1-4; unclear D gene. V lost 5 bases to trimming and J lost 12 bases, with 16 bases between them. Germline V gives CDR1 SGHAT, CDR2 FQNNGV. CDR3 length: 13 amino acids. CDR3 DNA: TGTGCCAGCAGCGTTGTAGGGAGGAGGGAACTGTTTTTT. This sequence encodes CASSVVGRRELFF.

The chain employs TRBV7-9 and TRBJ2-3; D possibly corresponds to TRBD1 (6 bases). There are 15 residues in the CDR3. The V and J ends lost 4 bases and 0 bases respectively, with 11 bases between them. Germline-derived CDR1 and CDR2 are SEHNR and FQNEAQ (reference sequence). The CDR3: CASSSGVGSTDTQYF. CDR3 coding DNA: TGTGCCAGCAGCTCAGGGGTCGGAAGCACAGATACGCAGTATTTT.

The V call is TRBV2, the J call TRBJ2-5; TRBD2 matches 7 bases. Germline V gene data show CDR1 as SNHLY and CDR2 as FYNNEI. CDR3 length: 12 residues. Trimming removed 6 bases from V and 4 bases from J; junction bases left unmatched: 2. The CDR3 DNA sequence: TGTGCCAGCAGCCCGGGAGGAGAGACCCAGTACTTC. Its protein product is CASSPGGETQYF.

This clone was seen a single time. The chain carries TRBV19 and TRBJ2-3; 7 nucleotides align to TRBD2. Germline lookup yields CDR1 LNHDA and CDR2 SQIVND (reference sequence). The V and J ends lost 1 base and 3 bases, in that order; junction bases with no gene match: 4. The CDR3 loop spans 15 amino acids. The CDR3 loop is CASSIAGGKTDTQYF. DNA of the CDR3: TGTGCCAGTAGTATAGCGGGAGGAAAGACAGATACGCAGTATTTT.